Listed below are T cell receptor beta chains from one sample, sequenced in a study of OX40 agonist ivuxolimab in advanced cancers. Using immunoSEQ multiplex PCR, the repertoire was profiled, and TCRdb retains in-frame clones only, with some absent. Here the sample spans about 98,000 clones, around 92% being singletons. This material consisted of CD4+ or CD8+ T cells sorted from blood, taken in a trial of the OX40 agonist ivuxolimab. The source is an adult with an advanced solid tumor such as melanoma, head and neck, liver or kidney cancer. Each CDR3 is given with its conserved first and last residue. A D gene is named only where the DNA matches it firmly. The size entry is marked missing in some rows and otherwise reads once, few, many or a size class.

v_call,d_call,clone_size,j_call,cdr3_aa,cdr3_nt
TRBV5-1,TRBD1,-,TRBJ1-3,CASSLGLGQGARNTIYF,TGCGCCAGCAGCTTGGGTTTAGGACAGGGGGCGCGAAACACCATATATTTT
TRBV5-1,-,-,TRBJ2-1,CASSLNYNEQFF,TGCGCCAGCAGCTTAAATTACAATGAGCAGTTCTTC
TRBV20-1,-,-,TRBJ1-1,CSAAHRRAFF,TGCAGTGCGGCCCACAGAAGGGCTTTCTTT
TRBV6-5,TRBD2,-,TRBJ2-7,CASSYLGGGYEQYF,TGTGCCAGCAGTTATCTCGGGGGGGGCTACGAGCAGTACTTC
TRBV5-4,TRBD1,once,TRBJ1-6,CASSLNRGFNSPLHF,TGTGCCAGCAGCTTGAACAGGGGCTTTAATTCACCCCTCCACTTT
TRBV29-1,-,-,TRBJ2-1,CSVEATPYNEQFF,TGCAGCGTTGAGGCCACCCCGTACAATGAGCAGTTCTTC
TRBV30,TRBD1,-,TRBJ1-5,CAWSRTGNQPQHF,TGTGCCTGGAGTCGGACAGGGAATCAGCCCCAGCATTTT
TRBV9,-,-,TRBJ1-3,CASSQNIQGAGNTIYF,TGTGCCAGCAGTCAGAATATACAGGGTGCTGGAAACACCATATATTTT
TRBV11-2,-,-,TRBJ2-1,CASTFRGTYNEQFF,TGTGCCAGCACCTTCCGGGGGACCTACAATGAGCAGTTCTTC
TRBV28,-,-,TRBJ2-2,CASMGTGELFF,TGTGCCAGCATGGGCACCGGGGAGCTGTTTTTT
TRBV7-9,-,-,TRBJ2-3,CASSLRTSTDTQYF,TGTGCCAGCAGCCTCCGTACTAGCACAGATACGCAGTATTTT
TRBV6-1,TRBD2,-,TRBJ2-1,CASTLAAYNEQFF,TGTGCCAGCACCCTAGCGGCCTACAATGAGCAGTTCTTC
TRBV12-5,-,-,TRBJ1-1,CASGIEQGSGAEAFF,TGTGCTAGTGGGATAGAGCAGGGGTCGGGGGCTGAAGCTTTCTTT
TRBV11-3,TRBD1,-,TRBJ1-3,CASSPGQGFSGNTIYF,TGTGCCAGCAGCCCCGGACAGGGGTTCTCTGGAAACACCATATATTTT
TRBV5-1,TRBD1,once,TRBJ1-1,CASSSGQGPEAFF,TGCGCCAGCAGCTCCGGACAGGGTCCTGAAGCTTTCTTT
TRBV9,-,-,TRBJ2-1,CASSVGAGAYNEQFF,TGTGCCAGCAGCGTAGGGGCAGGTGCATACAATGAGCAGTTCTTC
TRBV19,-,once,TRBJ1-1,CASSILEMNTEAFF,TGTGCCAGTAGTATCTTGGAGATGAACACTGAAGCTTTCTTT
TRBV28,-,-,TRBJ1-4,CASSFVREKLFF,TGTGCCAGCAGTTTCGTTCGAGAAAAACTGTTTTTT
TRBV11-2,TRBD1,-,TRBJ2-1,CASRSDRVGNEQFF,TGTGCCAGCAGGTCGGACAGGGTGGGCAATGAGCAGTTCTTC
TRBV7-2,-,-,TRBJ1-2,CASSLGDLEISGYTF,TGTGCCAGCAGCTTAGGGGATTTGGAAATTAGTGGCTACACCTTC
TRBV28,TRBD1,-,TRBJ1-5,CASSFGTGATNQPQHF,TGTGCCAGCAGTTTCGGGACAGGGGCGACCAATCAGCCCCAGCATTTT
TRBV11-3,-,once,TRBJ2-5,CASSLDRETQYF,TGTGCCAGCAGCTTAGATCGCGAGACCCAGTACTTC
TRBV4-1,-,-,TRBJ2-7,CASSRSGRWDEQYF,TGCGCCAGCAGCCGTTCCGGGCGATGGGACGAGCAGTACTTC
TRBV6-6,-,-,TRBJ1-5,CASSYFGDNQPQHF,TGTGCCAGCAGTTACTTTGGGGACAATCAGCCCCAGCATTTT
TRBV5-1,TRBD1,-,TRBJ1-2,CASSEGTGRFYGYTF,TGCGCCAGCAGCGAGGGGACAGGCCGTTTCTATGGCTACACCTTC
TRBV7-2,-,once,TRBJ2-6,CASSSTSGANVLTF,TGTGCCAGCAGCTCCACCTCTGGGGCCAACGTCCTGACTTTC
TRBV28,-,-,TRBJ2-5,CASSLSEEETQYF,TGTGCCAGCAGTTTAAGTGAGGAAGAGACCCAGTACTTC
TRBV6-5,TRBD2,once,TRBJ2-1,CASGIAGGAYNEQFF,TGTGCCAGCGGAATAGCGGGGGGCGCCTACAATGAGCAGTTCTTC
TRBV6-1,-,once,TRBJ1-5,CASRIRLQPQHF,TGTGCCAGCAGGATCCGACTCCAGCCCCAGCATTTT
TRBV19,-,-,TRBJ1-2,CASSILQGRWGYTF,TGTGCCAGTAGTATACTTCAGGGGCGCTGGGGCTACACCTTC
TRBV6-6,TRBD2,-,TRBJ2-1,CASSYLEPGLFEFF,TGTGCCAGCAGTTATTTAGAGCCGGGACTATTCGAATTCTTC
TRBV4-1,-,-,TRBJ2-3,CASSQPHTDTQYF,TGCGCCAGCAGCCAACCCCACACAGATACGCAGTATTTT
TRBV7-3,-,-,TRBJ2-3,CASSYTYGDTQYF,TGTGCCAGCAGCTATACCTACGGCGATACGCAGTATTTT
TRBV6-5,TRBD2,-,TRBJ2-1,CASNPAGGVYNEQFF,TGTGCCAGCAATCCAGCGGGGGGCGTCTACAATGAGCAGTTCTTC
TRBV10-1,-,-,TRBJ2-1,CASNTKTDNEQFF,TGCGCCAGCAACACGAAGACGGACAATGAGCAGTTCTTC
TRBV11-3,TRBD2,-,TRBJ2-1,CASSLLTSGEQFF,TGTGCCAGCAGCTTACTGACTAGCGGCGAGCAGTTCTTC
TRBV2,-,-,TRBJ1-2,CASSRVNYGYTF,TGTGCCAGCAGTCGAGTTAACTATGGCTACACCTTC
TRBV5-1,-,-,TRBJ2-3,CASSRYGTDTQYF,TGCGCCAGCAGCAGGTACGGAACAGATACGCAGTATTTT
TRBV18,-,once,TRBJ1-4,CASSQGSLNEKLFF,TGTGCCAGCTCACAAGGGTCTTTGAATGAAAAACTGTTTTTT
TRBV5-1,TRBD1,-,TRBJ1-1,CASSMDRGNTEAFF,TGCGCCAGCAGCATGGACAGGGGGAACACTGAAGCTTTCTTT
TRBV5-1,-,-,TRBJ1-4,CASSRGETANNEKLFF,TGCGCCAGCTCCCGCGGGGAGACAGCAAATAATGAAAAACTGTTTTTT
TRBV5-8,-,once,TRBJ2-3,CASSLSTDTQYF,TGTGCCAGCAGCTTATCGACAGATACGCAGTATTTT
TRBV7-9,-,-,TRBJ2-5,CASSFLETQYF,TGTGCCAGCAGCTTCTTGGAGACCCAGTACTTC
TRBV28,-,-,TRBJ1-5,CASSSGGRNQPQHF,TGTGCCAGCAGTTCGGGCGGCAGGAATCAGCCCCAGCATTTT